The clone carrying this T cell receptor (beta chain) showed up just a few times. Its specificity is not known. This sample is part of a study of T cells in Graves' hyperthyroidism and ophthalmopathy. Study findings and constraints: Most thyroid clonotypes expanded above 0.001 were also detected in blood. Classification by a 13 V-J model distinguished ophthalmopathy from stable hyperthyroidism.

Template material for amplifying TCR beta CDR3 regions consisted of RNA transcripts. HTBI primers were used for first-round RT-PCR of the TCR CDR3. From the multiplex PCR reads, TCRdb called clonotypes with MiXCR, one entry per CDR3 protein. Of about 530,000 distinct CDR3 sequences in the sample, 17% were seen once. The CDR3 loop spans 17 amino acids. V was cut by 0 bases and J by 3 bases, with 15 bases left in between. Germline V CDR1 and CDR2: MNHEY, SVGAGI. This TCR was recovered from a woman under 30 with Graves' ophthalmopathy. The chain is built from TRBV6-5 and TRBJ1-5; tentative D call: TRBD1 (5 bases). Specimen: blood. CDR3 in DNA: TGTGCCAGCAGTTACTCTCAGGGCCACGACTCCAATCAGCCCCAGCATTTT. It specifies CASSYSQGHDSNQPQHF.